This T cell receptor beta chain was profiled in a study of OX40 agonist ivuxolimab in advanced cancers. Study overall: Enrollees could have had prior anti-PD-1, anti-PD-L1 or anti-CTLA-4 therapy, which under 50% had received.

The study sampled blood at baseline, cycle 4 day 1, and cycle 7 day 1. Method: immunoSEQ multiplex PCR; TCRdb's copy keeps in-frame clones and lacks some. Of around 95,000 clones in the sample, around 93% were seen once. Germline CDR1 and CDR2: LNHDA and SQIVND (reference sequence). V lost 0 bases and J lost 8; bases outside the gene matches: 10. The CDR3 consists of 15 residues. This sample comprised CD4+ or CD8+ T cells sorted from blood, obtained in a trial of the OX40 agonist ivuxolimab. The V and J genes are TRBV19 and TRBJ2-7, with 7 positions matching TRBD1. The receptor's source is an adult with an advanced solid tumor such as melanoma, head and neck, liver or kidney cancer. In nucleotides, the CDR3 is TGTGCCAGTAGTATAGATCACAGACAGGGTTTACAGCAGTACTTC. Residues: CASSIDHRQGLQQYF.